These 19 T cell receptor beta chains were all obtained from the same sample, sequenced in a study of CD8+ T cells in alopecia areata. In a group of about 5 patients, CD4+ cells were sorted into CD25+CD127- cells. Extracted from the samples, RNA was reverse transcribed into cDNA to serve as the sequencing template. Sequencing used immunoSEQ multiplex PCR; TCRdb keeps in-frame clones, though not all of them. The top ten clones hold 4.5% of a sample with about 20,000 clones, roughly 60% of them seen once. The sample comprised CD4+ Tregs sorted from blood. These TCRs come from a human donor with alopecia areata.

This CDR3 is CASSTRPGQSYEQYF. CDR3 DNA: TGTGCCAGTAGTACACGCCCGGGACAGTCCTACGAGCAGTACTTC. This chain uses TRBV19 with TRBJ2-7, with 7 positions matching TRBD1. There are 15 residues in the CDR3. Trimming at V came to 4 bases and at J to 1 base, leaving 7 bases not matched to a gene. CDR1 LNHDA and CDR2 SQIVND come from the germline V gene (reference sequence). The whole variable domain, filled in from reference TRBV19 and TRBJ2-7, reads DGGITQSPKYLFRKEGQNVTLSCEQNLNHDAMYWYRQDPGQGLRLIYYSQIVNDFQKGDIAEGYSVSREKKESFPLTVTSAQKNPTAFYLCASSTRPGQSYEQYFGPGTRLTVT.

This sequence joins TRBV29-1 and TRBJ2-7; TRBD1 matches 9 bases. The CDR3 is made up of 14 amino acids. V lost 6 bases and J lost 4; bases outside the gene matches: 10. Germline V CDR1 and CDR2: SQVTM, ANQGSEA. DNA for the CDR3: TGCAGCGTGGATACCGGGACAGGGATTTACGAGCAGTACTTC. It codes for CSVDTGTGIYEQYF.

The chain has TRBV5-1 and TRBJ2-2; TRBD2 aligns across 8 bases. V was pared by 6 bases and J by 3 bases, with 7 bases of the junction left unmatched. CDR1 is SGHRS and CDR2 is YFSETQ in the germline V gene. The CDR3 has 15 residues. The CDR3 reads CASTQGLGYTGELFF. DNA for the CDR3: TGCGCCAGCACACAGGGACTAGGGTACACCGGGGAGCTGTTTTTT.

The V call is TRBV7-2, the J call TRBJ2-5; D might be TRBD2 (7 bases). The CDR3 is 17 amino acids. Germline lookup yields CDR1 SGHTA and CDR2 FQGNSA. V lost 1 base and J lost 5, with 20 bases in between. CDR3 DNA: TGTGCCAGCAGCTTAGGACCGAGAGCTGGGGGGGCTGAGACCCAGTACTTC. This translates into CASSLGPRAGGAETQYF.

The V and J genes are TRBV28 and TRBJ2-2; TRBD2 matches 7 bases. This CDR3 spans 15 amino acids. Per the germline V gene, CDR1 is MDHEN and CDR2 is SYDVKM. Trimming removed 5 bases from V and 11 bases from J; junction bases left unmatched: 14. The DNA for the CDR3 is TGTGCCAGCAGTCCCCCGGCAGGGAGGGGAAAAGAGCTGTTTTTT. Its protein is CASSPPAGRGKELFF.

The chain employs TRBV29-1 and TRBJ2-1; TRBD2 is a possible D gene (5 bases). The germline V and J ends were trimmed by 2 bases and 9 bases, with 14 bases remaining between them. The CDR3 spans 13 residues. Germline CDR1 is SQVTM and CDR2 is ANQGSEA. CDR3 amino acids: CSVEPASRGEQFF. CDR3 DNA: TGCAGCGTTGAACCGGCATCCCGGGGTGAGCAGTTCTTC.

This clone was detected only a few times. The rearrangement links TRBV10-1 to TRBJ2-2; TRBD2 might be the D (5 bases). V shed 3 bases and J shed 0 bases, with 5 bases lying between them. Germline CDR1 is WNHNN and CDR2 is SYGVQD (reference sequence). The CDR3 has 14 amino acids. CDR3 loop: CASSELANTGELFF. CDR3 coding DNA: TGCGCCAGCAGTGAACTAGCGAACACCGGGGAGCTGTTTTTT.

This chain links TRBV9 with TRBJ2-1; perhaps TRBD1 as D (6 bases). CDR1 and CDR2 (germline): SGDLS, YYNGEE. Deletions cut 3 bases from V and 1 base from J, with 11 bases between. This CDR3 has 15 amino acids. The CDR3: CASSAVRGSYNEQFF. In nucleotides, the CDR3 is TGTGCCAGCAGCGCTGTCAGGGGATCCTACAATGAGCAGTTCTTC.

The genes are TRBV28 and TRBJ2-7; TRBD1 agrees at 8 bases. Germline CDR1 MDHEN, CDR2 SYDVKM. With 2 bases clipped from V and 5 bases from J, the junction kept 8 bases outside the gene matches. This CDR3 spans 15 amino acids. The DNA of the CDR3 is TGTGCCAGCAGTTTAAGTAGCAGGGGGCGGAACGAGCAGTACTTC. It codes for CASSLSSRGRNEQYF.

This clone was counted a few times. The chain is built from TRBV18 and TRBJ1-5, with TRBD1 as a possible D gene (5 bases). Germline V gene data show CDR1 as KGHSH and CDR2 as LQKENI. Trimming removed 3 bases from V and 0 bases from J, with 12 bases in between. There are 16 residues in the CDR3. The CDR3: CASSPQGTYSNQPQHF. CDR3 bases: TGTGCCAGCTCACCCCAGGGCACTTATAGCAATCAGCCCCAGCATTTT.

CDR3 residues: CASSPRGLNIQYF. Written as DNA, the CDR3 is TGTGCCAGCAGCCCAAGGGGTCTAAACATTCAGTACTTC. V is TRBV7-9 and J is TRBJ2-4; maybe TRBD1 (5 bases). V shed 5 bases and J shed 6 bases, with 11 bases lying between them. Per germline, CDR1 SEHNR and CDR2 FQNEAQ (reference sequence). The CDR3 loop spans 13 amino acids.

The chain uses TRBV6-5 and TRBJ2-7, with 7 bases that match TRBD1. CDR3 length: 14 residues. Germline lookup yields CDR1 MNHEY and CDR2 SVGAGI. V lost 5 bases to trimming and J lost 2 bases; unmatched junction nucleotides: 6. CDR3 region: CASSLLTGTYEQYF. The CDR3, as DNA: TGTGCCAGCAGTCTTTTGACAGGGACCTACGAGCAGTACTTC.

This chain connects TRBV28 to TRBJ2-7; D is unresolved. Germline V gene lookup returns CDR1 MDHEN and CDR2 SYDVKM. Trimming shortened V by 6 bases and J by 7 bases, and 16 bases separated the two germline ends. This CDR3 region has 13 residues. CDR3: CASSLDGNREQYF. CDR3 coding DNA: TGTGCCAGCAGCCTCGACGGAAACCGGGAGCAGTACTTC. The full variable domain, its missing parts supplied by reference TRBV28 and TRBJ2-7, is DVKVTQSSRYLVKRTGEKVFLECVQDMDHENMFWYRQDPGLGLRLIYFSYDVKMKEKGDIPEGYSVSREKKERFSLILESASTNQTSMYLCASSLDGNREQYFGPGTRLTVT.

V is TRBV5-1 and J is TRBJ2-5; 7 bases line up with TRBD2. J gave up 4 bases and V 2 bases, and 2 bases lay outside the gene matches. CDR3 length: 13 amino acids. The germline V gene has CDR1 SGHRS and CDR2 YFSETQ. CDR3 sequence (DNA): TGCGCCAGCAGCTTTGCGGGGGTAGAGACCCAGTACTTC. Its translation is CASSFAGVETQYF.

The V and J genes are TRBV5-1 and TRBJ2-3; TRBD2 might be the D (5 bases). Deletions cut 3 bases from V and 0 bases from J, with 11 bases between. Germline CDR1 and CDR2: SGHRS and YFSETQ. This CDR3 region has 15 residues. In DNA, the CDR3 is TGCGCCAGCAGCTCGTCCGGGAAAAGCACAGATACGCAGTATTTT. It encodes CASSSSGKSTDTQYF.

The V and J genes are TRBV11-2 and TRBJ2-2; a possible D gene is TRBD2 (6 bases). CDR3 length: 15 residues. CDR1 is SGHAT, CDR2 FQNNGV, per germline. Deletions cut 5 bases from V and 1 base from J, with 11 bases between. The CDR3 DNA reads as TGTGCCAGCAGCCCAATTAGCGGGAACACCGGGGAGCTGTTTTTT. Protein sequence: CASSPISGNTGELFF.

This clone is categorized as medium-sized. The CDR3 loop reads CASSSYQETQYF. CDR3 coding DNA: TGTGCCAGCAGCTCGTATCAAGAGACCCAGTACTTC. V gene TRBV14 combines with J gene TRBJ2-5; D is undetermined. Germline CDR1 is SGHDN and CDR2 is FVKESK. V was cut by 5 bases and J by 2 bases, with 6 bases left in between. The CDR3 loop spans 12 amino acids.

This clone was picked up a small number of times. The CDR3 is CASSPYGGPGSGANVLTF. The CDR3 DNA sequence: TGTGCCAGCAGCCCATATGGGGGGCCGGGCTCTGGGGCCAACGTCCTGACTTTC. V is TRBV28 and J is TRBJ2-6, with D perhaps assigned TRBD1 or TRBD2 (6 bases each). This CDR3 region has 18 residues. V gave up 6 bases and J gave up 0 bases, with 18 bases separating them. Germline V gene data show CDR1 as MDHEN and CDR2 as SYDVKM.

This clone has only a few counts. The rearrangement uses TRBV11-2 and TRBJ2-1; D not certain. Germline-derived CDR1 and CDR2 are SGHAT and FQNNGV. V lost 3 bases and J 8 bases, leaving 11 bases between the germline ends. The CDR3 consists of 13 residues. The CDR3 DNA follows: TGTGCCAGCAGCTTCCCTTTGGCTTATGAGCAGTTCTTC. Translating gives CASSFPLAYEQFF.